The 20 T cell receptor beta chains listed next were all sequenced from one sample in a study of control samples from healthy donors and cancer patients. TCRdb keeps only in-frame clones here, not all; method: immunoSEQ multiplex PCR. The sample includes more than 85,000 clones, around 89% of them seen just once. The sequenced sample consisted of blood. These receptors all stem from a woman in her forties or fifties in good health.

The V call is TRBV29-1, the J call TRBJ2-1, with TRBD2 matching over 9 bases. The germline gives CDR1 SQVTM, CDR2 ANQGSEA. This CDR3 has 16 residues. V gave up 0 bases and J gave up 0 bases; unmatched junction bases: 3. The CDR3 here is CSVEDLAGASYNEQFF. CDR3 in DNA: TGCAGCGTTGAAGATTTAGCGGGAGCCTCCTACAATGAGCAGTTCTTC.

The gene calls are TRBV5-1 and TRBJ1-1; D remains ambiguous. Germline V gives CDR1 SGHRS, CDR2 YFSETQ. V was clipped by 1 base and J by 3 bases, with 13 bases between them. CDR3 length: 15 amino acids. The CDR3 DNA sequence: TGCGCCAGCAGCTTGAATTGGGAAAGGTACACTGAAGCTTTCTTT. Protein product: CASSLNWERYTEAFF. Variable domain in full (rest from reference TRBV5-1 and TRBJ1-1): KAGVTQTPRYLIKTRGQQVTLSCSPISGHRSVSWYQQTPGQGLQFLFEYFSETQRNKGNFPGRFSGRQFSNSRSEMNVSTLELGDSALYLCASSLNWERYTEAFFGQGTRLTVV.

The chain joins TRBV9 to TRBJ2-7; possibly TRBD1 for D (6 bases). CDR1 SGDLS and CDR2 YYNGEE come from the germline V gene. V dropped 0 bases and J dropped 1 base, with 8 bases sitting between them. This CDR3 region has 14 residues. CDR3 region: CASSVGGQSYEQYF. The CDR3 DNA sequence: TGTGCCAGCAGCGTAGGTGGACAGTCCTACGAGCAGTACTTC.

The V and J genes are TRBV28 and TRBJ1-2; D is perhaps TRBD1 (5 bases). Looked up from germline, CDR1 is MDHEN and CDR2 is SYDVKM. The V and J ends lost 6 bases and 2 bases respectively, with 13 bases between them. This CDR3 has 14 residues. CDR3 protein: CASRAGTVNYGYTF. The CDR3 DNA reads TGTGCCAGCAGGGCCGGGACGGTAAACTATGGCTACACCTTC.

The gene calls are TRBV15 and TRBJ1-5; D remains unclear. The germline V gene has CDR1 LNHNV and CDR2 YYDKDF (reference sequence). The germline V and J ends were trimmed by 6 bases and 4 bases, with 19 bases remaining between them. The CDR3 consists of 16 residues. The CDR3 DNA is TGTGCCACCAGTATTTATGGTCCAGCATCTAATCAGCCCCAGCATTTT. It codes for CATSIYGPASNQPQHF.

As to this clone: The same CDR3 can be traced to other DNA sequences in this sample. This sequence joins TRBV12-3 or TRBV12-4 and TRBJ1-2; D gene ambiguous. The CDR3 runs to 11 residues. The V end was cut by 6 bases, the J end by 2 bases, with 4 bases between. CDR3: CASSLNYGYTF. The CDR3 DNA is TGTGCCAGCAGCTTAAACTATGGCTACACCTTC.

Here the CDR3 reads CASSTGLLGNTIYF. In DNA, the CDR3 is TGCGCCAGCTCAACAGGTCTACTTGGAAACACCATATATTTT. The chain recombines TRBV10-1 with TRBJ1-3; weak D call: TRBD1 (5 bases). The germline CDR1 and CDR2 sequences are WNHNN and SYGVQD (reference sequence). V lost 8 bases, J lost 3 bases, and 14 bases lay in between. The CDR3 consists of 14 residues.

The chain uses TRBV5-6 and TRBJ2-3; D is perhaps TRBD1 (6 bases). Trimming left V 0 bases short and J 1 base short, with 12 bases between. Per germline, CDR1 SGHDT and CDR2 YYEEEE. The CDR3 runs 16 residues. The CDR3 spells CASSLVGAPGTDTQYF. CDR3 in DNA: TGTGCCAGCAGCTTGGTGGGGGCGCCGGGCACAGATACGCAGTATTTT.

The rearrangement joins TRBV15 to TRBJ1-1; possible D gene TRBD1, 6 bases. V lost 1 base and J 11 bases, leaving 11 bases between the germline ends. The V gene's germline CDR1 is LNHNV and CDR2 YYDKDF (reference sequence). The length of the CDR3 is 12 residues. The CDR3, as DNA: TGTGCCACCAGCAGAGTACAGGGAAGGGCTTTCTTT. This translates into CATSRVQGRAFF.

The chain carries TRBV5-6 and TRBJ1-1, with 8 bases that match TRBD1. Germline CDR1 is SGHDT and CDR2 is YYEEEE. Losses at the gene ends were 4 bases for V and 1 base for J; bases not matched to a gene: 6. There are 15 residues in the CDR3. The CDR3 reads CASSPLGQGNTEAFF. The CDR3 nucleotides read TGTGCCAGCAGCCCCCTCGGACAGGGGAACACTGAAGCTTTCTTT.

CDR3 loop: CAWGRLAGFEQYF. For the CDR3, the DNA is TGTGCCTGGGGGAGACTAGCGGGGTTCGAGCAGTACTTC. The chain employs TRBV30 and TRBJ2-7; 11 bases align to TRBD2. The CDR3 is 13 residues long. Looked up from germline, CDR1 is GTSNPN and CDR2 is SVGIG (reference sequence). The junction had 6 bases not matched to a gene; V was cut back by 5 bases and J by 6 bases.

J is TRBJ1-5 and V is TRBV30, with a weak D call TRBD1 (5 bases). The CDR3 spans 12 residues. The V end was cut by 3 bases, the J end by 3 bases, with 6 bases between. Germline V gene sequence: CDR1 GTSNPN, CDR2 SVGIG (reference sequence). In DNA form, the CDR3 reads TGTGCCTGGAGGGGACTCAATCAGCCCCAGCATTTT. The encoded protein is CAWRGLNQPQHF. The whole variable domain, remainder taken from reference TRBV30 and TRBJ1-5, is SQTIHQWPATLVQPVGSPLSLECTVEGTSNPNLYWYRQAAGRGLQLLFYSVGIGQISSEVPQNLSASRPQDRQFILSSKKLLLSDSGFYLCAWRGLNQPQHFGDGTRLSIL.

J is TRBJ2-1 and V is TRBV9; possible D gene TRBD2, 5 bases. This CDR3 spans 15 amino acids. The ends were cut back, 0 bases at V and 8 bases at J, with 15 bases in the middle. Germline lookup yields CDR1 SGDLS and CDR2 YYNGEE. CDR3 DNA: TGTGCCAGCAGCGTAGAGGGAGTAAGGGCAGATGAGCAGTTCTTC. As protein: CASSVEGVRADEQFF.

This clone came up a few times. This chain joins TRBV3-1 (or the pseudogene TRBV3-2) and TRBJ1-6; tentative D call: TRBD1 (5 bases). V dropped 0 bases and J dropped 10 bases, with 10 bases sitting between them. Looked up from germline, CDR1 is LGHDT and CDR2 is YNNKEL (reference sequence). The CDR3 has 14 residues. The CDR3: CASSQDREWSPLHF. The CDR3, as DNA: TGTGCCAGCAGCCAAGACAGGGAATGGTCACCCCTCCACTTT.

V and J are TRBV5-4 and TRBJ2-3, with TRBD1 matching over 8 bases. Germline lookup yields CDR1 SGHNT and CDR2 YYREEE (reference sequence). This CDR3 has 16 amino acids. The V and J ends lost 4 bases and 1 base, in that order; junction bases with no gene match: 8. The CDR3 sequence is CASSPLKTGGTDTQYF. The CDR3 coding sequence is TGTGCCAGCAGCCCCCTTAAGACAGGGGGCACAGATACGCAGTATTTT.

The rearrangement uses TRBV18 and TRBJ1-2; possible D gene TRBD1, 6 bases. Germline V gene sequence: CDR1 KGHSH, CDR2 LQKENI. Trimming removed 4 bases from V and 7 bases from J, with 16 bases in between. The length of the CDR3 is 14 residues. The CDR3 DNA is TGTGCCAGCTCACGTGGACAGAGTTACGGTGGCTACACCTTC. Translation gives CASSRGQSYGGYTF.

This rearrangement joins TRBV27 to TRBJ1-2; D is possibly TRBD1 (5 bases). Trimming cost V 8 bases and J 3 bases, with 13 bases left between them. CDR1 MNHEY and CDR2 SMNVEV come from the germline V gene (reference sequence). CDR3 length: 13 amino acids. Here the CDR3 DNA reads TGTGCCAGCGCTGGGGCCGGATACTATGGCTACACCTTC. This sequence encodes CASAGAGYYGYTF.

This sequence joins TRBV12-3 or TRBV12-4 and TRBJ1-2; 8 bases align to TRBD1. The CDR3 is 13 amino acids. J was trimmed by 7 bases and V by 5 bases; bases with no gene match: 6. CDR3 region: CASSRTGSSGYTF. The CDR3 DNA sequence: TGTGCCAGCAGTCGGACAGGGTCGTCTGGCTACACCTTC.

The chain has TRBV4-2 and TRBJ1-4; 8 bases are a match to TRBD1. CDR1 is LGHNA, CDR2 YNFKEQ, per germline. Trimming took 4 bases from V and 0 from J; bases not matched to a gene: 4. The CDR3 covers 16 residues. CDR3 nucleotides: TGTGCCAGCAGCCCGGGACAGGCATCAACTAATGAAAAACTGTTTTTT. The encoded protein is CASSPGQASTNEKLFF.

This chain joins TRBV28 and TRBJ1-5; 12 nucleotides line up with TRBD1. V shed 6 bases, J shed 5 bases, and the junction held 8 bases outside the gene matches. The germline V gene has CDR1 MDHEN and CDR2 SYDVKM. CDR3 length: 16 amino acids. The CDR3 DNA follows: TGTGCCAGCAGCCCCCGGGACAGGGGGCCCGATCAGCCCCAGCATTTT. It translates to CASSPRDRGPDQPQHF.